The T cell receptor beta chain described here comes from a study of response to subunit inactivated influenza vaccine. A note on this clonotype: Its antigen is undetermined.

TCRdb analysed the RT-PCR reads with MiXCR anew, one entry per CDR3 protein. This table holds around 750,000 distinct CDR3 sequences, 21% found once. Study-level points and caveats: The authors suggested that every seasonal influenza vaccination recruits few new T cells.

CDR3 length: 16 residues. CDR1 is SNHLY and CDR2 is FYNNEI in the germline V gene. V lost 3 bases and J 11 bases, leaving 25 bases between the germline ends. The clonotype was recovered from a man between 50 and 59 years old who received an inactivated influenza vaccine. Sequencing used PBMCs from blood, obtained around 5 days after vaccination. The chain is built from TRBV2 and TRBJ1-2; D remains unclear. The CDR3, as DNA: TGTGCCAGCAGTGAGTTAAACCCGGGATTCTTCCCCTCATACACCTTC. This gives the protein CASSELNPGFFPSYTF. The variable domain in full, with the rest retrieved from reference TRBV2 and TRBJ1-2, is EPEVTQTPSHQVTQMGQEVILRCVPISNHLYFYWYRQILGQKVEFLVSFYNNEISEKSEIFDDQFSVERPDGSNFTLKIRSTKLEDSAMYFCASSELNPGFFPSYTFGSGTRLTVV.